The 19 T cell receptor beta chains below all came from one sample that was sequenced in a study of Graves' ophthalmopathy and Graves' hyperthyroidism. The sequenced template was RNA, covering the TCR beta CDR3 region. Investigators did first-round RT-PCR with HTBI primers, then second-round multiplex PCR. Each CDR3 protein is one row after TCRdb ran MiXCR on the multiplex PCR reads. The sample shows 500,000 to 700,000 distinct CDR3 sequences, just under 40% of them seen only once. Source material: peripheral blood or thyroid tissue (not recorded which). These TCRs come from an adult man with Graves' hyperthyroidism.

This clonotype appeared many times. The chain uses TRBV5-1 and TRBJ2-5, with D possibly being TRBD1 (6 bases). With 7 bases removed from V and 7 bases from J, the gap between germline ends came to 14 bases. Germline CDR1 is SGHRS and CDR2 is YFSETQ. The CDR3 extends over 12 amino acids. CDR3: CASGRQDGTQYF. CDR3 in DNA: TGCGCCAGCGGACGACAGGACGGGACCCAGTACTTC.

The sample holds many counts of this clonotype. The chain links TRBV7-8 to TRBJ1-2, with D possibly matching TRBD1 (6 bases). The germline V gene has CDR1 SGHVS and CDR2 FQNEAQ. The length of the CDR3 is 14 residues. V was trimmed by 3 bases and J by 6 bases, leaving 14 bases between them. CDR3 in DNA: TGTGCCAGCAGCTTGGGACAATCTCCGAATGGCTACACCTTC. Translation gives CASSLGQSPNGYTF.

In this sample, this clonotype turned up many times. The J gene is TRBJ1-1, the V gene TRBV24-1, with unresolved D. The CDR3 has 13 amino acids. In germline, CDR1 is KGHDR, CDR2 SFDVKD. V dropped 7 bases and J dropped 1 base, with 9 bases sitting between them. CDR3 nucleotide sequence: TGTGCCACCAGGGACGGACCGAACACTGAAGCTTTCTTT. Protein product: CATRDGPNTEAFF.

This clonotype was counted ten times or more. The chain carries TRBV24-1 and TRBJ2-2, with 7 bases that match TRBD2. This CDR3 has 19 amino acids. Germline CDR1 is KGHDR and CDR2 is SFDVKD. Trimming took 4 bases from V and 2 from J; bases not matched to a gene: 15. The CDR3 spells CATSDSGLEVGVNTGELFF. The DNA for the CDR3 is TGTGCCACCAGTGACTCAGGACTAGAGGTTGGGGTCAACACCGGGGAGCTGTTTTTT.

The V call is TRBV28, the J call TRBJ2-7, with D possibly TRBD1 on 5 matching bases. V was shortened by 4 bases and J by 3 bases, with 10 bases between the two germline ends. The germline gives CDR1 MDHEN, CDR2 SYDVKM. CDR3 length equals 13 residues. CDR3: CASSSLGLYEQYF. The CDR3 DNA reads TGTGCCAGCAGTTCATTGGGGCTCTACGAGCAGTACTTC. The complete variable domain, with remaining parts taken from reference TRBV28 and TRBJ2-7, reads DVKVTQSSRYLVKRTGEKVFLECVQDMDHENMFWYRQDPGLGLRLIYFSYDVKMKEKGDIPEGYSVSREKKERFSLILESASTNQTSMYLCASSSLGLYEQYFGPGTRLTVT.

At least ten counts were recorded for this clonotype. The chain is built from TRBV20-1 and TRBJ1-2; 9 bases are a match to TRBD1. Trimming cost V 5 bases and J 5 bases; bases outside gene matches: 21. The germline gives CDR1 DFQATT, CDR2 SNEGSKA (reference sequence). The CDR3 consists of 18 residues. The CDR3 bases are TGCAGTGCTTTCATACACGGGACAGGGTTGTCGGCTACGTATGGCTACACCTTC. This encodes CSAFIHGTGLSATYGYTF.

V usage is TRBV20-1 and J usage is TRBJ2-7; 11 nucleotides agree with TRBD2. The junction had 7 bases not matched to a gene; V was cut back by 5 bases and J by 4 bases. Germline CDR1 reads DFQATT; CDR2 reads SNEGSKA (reference sequence). This CDR3 contains 14 residues. Written as DNA, the CDR3 is TGCAGTGCTGACTGGACTAGCGGGTCATACGAGCAGTACTTC. Translating it yields CSADWTSGSYEQYF.

As to this clonotype: With a much larger clone just one base away, this may be a read error. The V call is TRBV7-9, the J call TRBJ1-6; TRBD1 matches 7 bases. The germline V gene encodes CDR1 SEHNR and CDR2 FQNEAQ (reference sequence). The CDR3 extends over 15 amino acids. Trimming took 5 bases from V and 5 from J; bases not matched to a gene: 6. The CDR3 protein is CASSLYRGNNSPLHF. The CDR3 nucleotides are TGTGCCAGCAGCCTTTACAGGGGAAATAATTCACCCCTCCACTTT. Complete variable domain (other parts from reference TRBV7-9 and TRBJ1-6): DTGVSQNPRHKITKRGQNVTFRCDPISEHNRLYWYRQTLGQGPEFLTYFQNEAQLEKSRLLSDRFSAERPKGSFSTLEIQRTEQGDSAMYLCASSLYRGNNSPLHFGNGTRLTVT.

This clonotype has just a few counts. The chain joins TRBV7-3 to TRBJ1-6; TRBD1 aligns across 9 bases. The trim removed 5 bases at V and 7 bases at J, leaving 3 bases unmatched. There are 14 residues in the CDR3. The germline CDR1 and CDR2 sequences are SGHTA and FQGTGA. The DNA of the CDR3 is TGTGCCAGCAGCCGGACAGGGGCGAATTCACCCCTCCACTTT. It translates to CASSRTGANSPLHF. Drawing the rest from reference TRBV7-3 and TRBJ1-6, the complete variable domain is GAGVSQTPSNKVTEKGKYVELRCDPISGHTALYWYRQSLGQGPEFLIYFQGTGAADDSGLPNDRFFAVRPEGSVSTLKIQRTERGDSAVYLCASSRTGANSPLHFGNGTRLTVT.

This clonotype has at least ten counts. This chain connects TRBV3-1 to TRBJ1-2, with 8 positions matching TRBD1. The length of the CDR3 is 15 residues. The V segment lost 4 bases and the J segment 4 bases; nucleotides outside the gene matches: 8. The V gene's germline CDR1 is LGHDT and CDR2 YNNKEL (reference sequence). DNA of the CDR3: TGTGCCAGCAGCCCGACGTGGACAGGGATCTATGGCTACACCTTC. Protein sequence: CASSPTWTGIYGYTF.

This clonotype was seen only a few times. The chain carries TRBV12-3 or TRBV12-4 and TRBJ2-2; D perhaps matches TRBD2 (5 bases). The CDR3 spans 14 residues. V was pared by 6 bases and J by 5 bases, with 13 bases between. As DNA, the CDR3 is TGTGCCAGCAGCCTCGGTAGCGAGACCGGGGAGCTGTTTTTT. As protein: CASSLGSETGELFF.

This clonotype appeared a few times. The rearrangement links TRBV19 to TRBJ2-2; TRBD2 might be the D (7 bases). This CDR3 region has 13 residues. Germline V gives CDR1 LNHDA, CDR2 SQIVND (reference sequence). V lost 11 bases and J 2 bases, leaving 12 bases between the germline ends. The CDR3 nucleotides are TGTGCCGGTGCGGGGGCCAACACCGGGGAGCTGTTTTTT. Protein: CAGAGANTGELFF.

The chain combines TRBV7-9 with TRBJ2-5; TRBD1 aligns across 7 bases. The V gene end was trimmed by 6 bases and the J gene end by 4 bases; junction bases not matched to a gene: 17. The CDR3 spans 17 residues. Germline-derived CDR1 and CDR2 are SEHNR and FQNEAQ (reference sequence). The chain's CDR3 is CASSLLRDSITRETQYF. The CDR3 nucleotides read TGTGCCAGCAGTTTACTCCGGGACAGCATCACCCGAGAGACCCAGTACTTC.

This chain joins TRBV25-1 and TRBJ1-3, with D unresolved. Germline values: CDR1 MGHDK, CDR2 SYGVNS. The CDR3 is made up of 17 amino acids. Trimming cost V 3 bases and J 0 bases, with 15 bases left between them. CDR3 coding DNA: TGTGCCAGCAGTGACTCTCCTAGCAGGAACTCTGGAAACACCATATATTTT. This gives the protein CASSDSPSRNSGNTIYF.

This clonotype was detected many times. The gene calls are TRBV24-1 and TRBJ2-5; tentatively, D is TRBD2 (6 bases). Germline loops: CDR1 KGHDR, CDR2 SFDVKD. V lost 3 bases and J lost 5, with 12 bases in between. The CDR3 has 14 residues. The DNA for the CDR3 is TGTGCCACCAGTGATCTGGAGGCGGGGGAGACCCAGTACTTC. Amino acids: CATSDLEAGETQYF.

The table lists this clonotype with many counts. This chain joins TRBV29-1 and TRBJ2-5; TRBD2 might be the D (5 bases). Trimming left V 0 bases short and J 5 bases short, with 22 bases between. CDR1 is SQVTM, CDR2 ANQGSEA, per germline. This CDR3 region has 17 residues. CDR3 nucleotide sequence: TGCAGCGTTGAAGAATTGGAGGACTTCTTCCTTGGGGAGACCCAGTACTTC. Protein sequence: CSVEELEDFFLGETQYF.

This clonotype was seen ten or more times. The V and J genes are TRBV5-8 and TRBJ1-5; D uncertain. This CDR3 spans 15 amino acids. Germline V CDR1 and CDR2: SGHTS, YDEGEE. The V gene lost 1 base and the J gene lost 3 bases, with 11 bases spanning the gap. The CDR3 DNA is TGTGCCAGCAGCTTGATCGAGGGCATCAATCAGCCCCAGCATTTT. It codes for CASSLIEGINQPQHF.

The V and J genes are TRBV5-1 and TRBJ1-1; tentative D call: TRBD1 (5 bases). The CDR3 spans 16 residues. Germline V gives CDR1 SGHRS, CDR2 YFSETQ. Trimming stripped 0 bases from V and 1 base from J, with 13 bases between. CDR3 loop: CASSLAGRVSNTEAFF. In DNA, the CDR3 is TGCGCCAGCAGCTTGGCCGGCAGGGTATCGAACACTGAAGCTTTCTTT.

This clonotype was recorded many times. The junction differs from germline at one of its ends, possibly a read error. CDR3 in DNA: TGCGCCACCAGTGGAACCCCCGGGACAGGGGGGAACTACGAGCAGTACTTC. Translation gives CATSGTPGTGGNYEQYF. V gene TRBV24-1 combines with J gene TRBJ2-7, with 11 bases fitting TRBD1. Germline CDR1 KGHDR, CDR2 SFDVKD. The CDR3 loop spans 17 amino acids.